The clone carrying this T cell receptor (beta chain) showed up just a few times. This sample was included in a study of blood T cell repertoires in COVID-19. Whole-study context: Some COVID-19 samples were acute and others convalescent; all came from the United States, Italy and Spain. Nucleic acid was either cDNA or gDNA, and it came from T cells, B-cell-depleted T cells, or PBMCs.

Original methodology: Reference gene primer amplification gave nucleated cell count estimates. Method: immunoSEQ multiplex PCR; TCRdb's copy keeps in-frame clones and lacks some. V, J and clone size are those of that table, while D and trimming were read from the DNA. The data contain about 68,000 clones, roughly three quarters of them singletons. The sequence came from a woman aged 45-60 years with acute or convalescent COVID-19. Material: peripheral blood.

As DNA, the CDR3 is TGTGCCTGGCGTTTTCCAGGGATCCGGGAAAAACTGTTTTTT. Translating it yields CAWRFPGIREKLFF. The V and J genes are TRBV30 and TRBJ1-4; a possible D gene is TRBD1 (5 bases). The ends were cut back, 5 bases at V and 8 bases at J, with 18 bases in the middle. CDR1 GTSNPN and CDR2 SVGIG come from the germline V gene (reference sequence). The CDR3 is 14 residues long.